This T cell receptor beta chain appears in the sequencing data of a study of blood T cells in healthy people across ages. In the study overall: Per two T cells, template switching captured roughly one barcoded beta molecule. Study-wide results and caveats: Among long-lived donors, naive CD4+ cells were more numerous and diversity higher than in aged donors.

Combining a sample-barcoded 5' primer with a J-beta primer mix, a second PCR ran for about 6 to 11 cycles. MiXCR was run by TCRdb on the 5' RACE reads, yielding one entry per CDR3 protein. This repertoire shows around 900,000 distinct CDR3 sequences, around 54% found once; its top ten account for about a fifth. Details on this clonotype: Its specificity is not known.

Each sample gave at least 7 million isolated PBMCs. The V and J ends lost 1 base and 4 bases respectively, with 7 bases between them. Germline lookup yields CDR1 ENHRY and CDR2 SYGVKD. The CDR3 runs 13 residues. V and J are TRBV10-3 and TRBJ1-2; D gene uncertain. This TCR was recovered from a woman aged 55-69 years in good health. The sample consisted of blood. CDR3: CAISEWEGYGYTF. CDR3 nucleotides: TGTGCCATCAGTGAGTGGGAGGGCTATGGCTACACCTTC.